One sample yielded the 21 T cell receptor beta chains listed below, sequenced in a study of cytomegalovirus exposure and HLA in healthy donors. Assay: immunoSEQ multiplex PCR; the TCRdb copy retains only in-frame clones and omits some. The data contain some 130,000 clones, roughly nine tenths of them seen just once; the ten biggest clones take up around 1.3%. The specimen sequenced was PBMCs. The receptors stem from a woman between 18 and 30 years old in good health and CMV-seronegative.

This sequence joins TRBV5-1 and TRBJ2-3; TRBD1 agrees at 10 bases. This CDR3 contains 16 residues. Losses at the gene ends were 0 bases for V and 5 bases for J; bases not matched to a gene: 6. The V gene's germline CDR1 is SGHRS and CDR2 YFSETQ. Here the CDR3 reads CASSLEGQGPLDTQYF. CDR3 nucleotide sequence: TGCGCCAGCAGCTTGGAGGGACAGGGGCCATTAGATACGCAGTATTTT.

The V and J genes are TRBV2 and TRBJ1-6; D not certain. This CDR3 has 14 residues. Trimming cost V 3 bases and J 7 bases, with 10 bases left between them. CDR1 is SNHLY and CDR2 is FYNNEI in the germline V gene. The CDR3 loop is CASSDRSANSPLHF. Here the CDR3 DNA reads TGTGCCAGCAGTGACCGTAGTGCAAATTCACCCCTCCACTTT.

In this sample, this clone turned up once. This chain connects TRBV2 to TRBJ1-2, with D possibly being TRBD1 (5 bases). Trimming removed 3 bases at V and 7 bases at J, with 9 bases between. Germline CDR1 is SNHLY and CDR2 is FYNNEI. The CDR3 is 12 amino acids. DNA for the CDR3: TGTGCCAGCAGTGAGTTCAGGGCTGGCTACACCTTC. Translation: CASSEFRAGYTF. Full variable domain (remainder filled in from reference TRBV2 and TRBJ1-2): EPEVTQTPSHQVTQMGQEVILRCVPISNHLYFYWYRQILGQKVEFLVSFYNNEISEKSEIFDDQFSVERPDGSNFTLKIRSTKLEDSAMYFCASSEFRAGYTFGSGTRLTVV.

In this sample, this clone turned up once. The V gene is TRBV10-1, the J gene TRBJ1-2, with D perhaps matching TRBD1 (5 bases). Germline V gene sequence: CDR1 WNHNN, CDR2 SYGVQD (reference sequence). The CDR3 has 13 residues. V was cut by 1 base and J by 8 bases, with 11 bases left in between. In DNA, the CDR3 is TGCGCCAGCAGTGAGTTTGTAGGGGCGGGCTACACCTTC. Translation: CASSEFVGAGYTF.

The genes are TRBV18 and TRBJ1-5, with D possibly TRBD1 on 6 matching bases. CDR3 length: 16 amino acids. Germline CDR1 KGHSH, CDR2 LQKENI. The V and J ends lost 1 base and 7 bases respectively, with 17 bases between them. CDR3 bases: TGTGCCAGCTCACCACGGACCCGAGGGGGTCTACAGCCCCAGCATTTT. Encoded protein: CASSPRTRGGLQPQHF. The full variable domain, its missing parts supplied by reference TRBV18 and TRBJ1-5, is NAGVMQNPRHLVRRRGQEARLRCSPMKGHSHVYWYRQLPEEGLKFMVYLQKENIIDESGMPKERFSAEFPKEGPSILRIQQVVRGDSAAYFCASSPRTRGGLQPQHFGDGTRLSIL.

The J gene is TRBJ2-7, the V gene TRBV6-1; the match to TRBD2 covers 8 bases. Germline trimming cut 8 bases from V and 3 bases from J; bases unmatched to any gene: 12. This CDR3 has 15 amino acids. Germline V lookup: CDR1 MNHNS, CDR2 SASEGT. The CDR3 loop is CASASRGGRSYEQYF. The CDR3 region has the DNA TGTGCCAGCGCAAGCCGGGGGGGCAGAAGCTACGAGCAGTACTTC.

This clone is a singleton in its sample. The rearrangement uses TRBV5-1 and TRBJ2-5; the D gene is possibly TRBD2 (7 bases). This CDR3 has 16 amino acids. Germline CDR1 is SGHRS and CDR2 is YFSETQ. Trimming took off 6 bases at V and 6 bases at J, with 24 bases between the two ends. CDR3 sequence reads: CASTPRVGGQGQTQYF. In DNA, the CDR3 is TGCGCCAGCACCCCCCGCGTGGGGGGGCAAGGGCAGACCCAGTACTTC.

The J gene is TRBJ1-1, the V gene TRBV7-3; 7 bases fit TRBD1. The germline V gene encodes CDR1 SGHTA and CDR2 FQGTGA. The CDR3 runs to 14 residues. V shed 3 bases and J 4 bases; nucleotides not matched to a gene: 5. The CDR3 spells CASSLTGFGTEAFF. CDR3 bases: TGTGCCAGCAGCTTGACAGGGTTTGGCACTGAAGCTTTCTTT. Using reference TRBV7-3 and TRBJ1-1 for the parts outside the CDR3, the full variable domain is GAGVSQTPSNKVTEKGKYVELRCDPISGHTALYWYRQSLGQGPEFLIYFQGTGAADDSGLPNDRFFAVRPEGSVSTLKIQRTERGDSAVYLCASSLTGFGTEAFFGQGTRLTVV.

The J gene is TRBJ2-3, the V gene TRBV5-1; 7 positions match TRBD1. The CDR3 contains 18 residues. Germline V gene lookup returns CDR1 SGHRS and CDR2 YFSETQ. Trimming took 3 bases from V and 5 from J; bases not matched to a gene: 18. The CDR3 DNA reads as TGCGCCAGCAGCTCTGGGCGGCGTCAGGGGGTGCGGTTAGATACGCAGTATTTT. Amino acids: CASSSGRRQGVRLDTQYF.

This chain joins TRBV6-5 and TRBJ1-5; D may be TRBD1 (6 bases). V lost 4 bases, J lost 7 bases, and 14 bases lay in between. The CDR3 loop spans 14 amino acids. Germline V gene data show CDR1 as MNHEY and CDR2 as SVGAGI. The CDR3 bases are TGTGCCAGCAGTTTGCGGGCAGGACAGCAGCCCCAGCATTTT. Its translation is CASSLRAGQQPQHF.

CDR3 residues: CASSTLQYAFF. The DNA of the CDR3 is TGTGCCAGCTCAACACTCCAGTATGCTTTCTTT. V usage is TRBV18 and J usage is TRBJ1-1; D is unresolved. V was pared by 5 bases and J by 11 bases, with 12 bases between. This CDR3 comprises 11 residues. Germline CDR1 KGHSH, CDR2 LQKENI. Variable domain in full (rest from reference TRBV18 and TRBJ1-1): NAGVMQNPRHLVRRRGQEARLRCSPMKGHSHVYWYRQLPEEGLKFMVYLQKENIIDESGMPKERFSAEFPKEGPSILRIQQVVRGDSAAYFCASSTLQYAFFGQGTRLTVV.

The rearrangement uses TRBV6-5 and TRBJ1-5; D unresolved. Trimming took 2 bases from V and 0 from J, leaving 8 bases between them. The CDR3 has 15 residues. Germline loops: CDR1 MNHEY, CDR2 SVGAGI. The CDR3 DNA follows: TGTGCCAGCAGTTACAAGCGTTATAGCAATCAGCCCCAGCATTTT. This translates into CASSYKRYSNQPQHF.

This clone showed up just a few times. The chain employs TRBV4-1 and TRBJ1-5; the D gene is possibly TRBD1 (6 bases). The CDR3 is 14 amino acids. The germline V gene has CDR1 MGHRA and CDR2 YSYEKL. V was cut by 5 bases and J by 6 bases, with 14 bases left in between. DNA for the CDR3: TGCGCCAGCAGCGCCGTTAGAGGGGGTCAGCCCCAGCATTTT. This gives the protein CASSAVRGGQPQHF.

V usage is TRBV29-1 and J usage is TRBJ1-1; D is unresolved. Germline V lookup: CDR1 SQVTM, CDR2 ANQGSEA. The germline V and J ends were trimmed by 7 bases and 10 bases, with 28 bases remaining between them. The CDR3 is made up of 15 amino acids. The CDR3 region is CSGVKGDYTKAGAFF. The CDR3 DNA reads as TGCAGCGGAGTCAAGGGAGATTATACGAAAGCGGGAGCTTTCTTT. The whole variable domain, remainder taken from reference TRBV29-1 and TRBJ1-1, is SAVISQKPSRDICQRGTSLTIQCQVDSQVTMMFWYRQQPGQSLTLIATANQGSEATYESGFVIDKFPISRPNLTFSTLTVSNMSPEDSSIYLCSGVKGDYTKAGAFFGQGTRLTVV.

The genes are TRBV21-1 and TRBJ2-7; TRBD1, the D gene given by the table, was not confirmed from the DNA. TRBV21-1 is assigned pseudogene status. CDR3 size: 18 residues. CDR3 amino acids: CASSSRDRHPLRSYEQYF. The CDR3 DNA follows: TGTGCCAGCAGCAGCCGGGACAGACACCCTTTGCGCTCCTACGAGCAGTACTTC.

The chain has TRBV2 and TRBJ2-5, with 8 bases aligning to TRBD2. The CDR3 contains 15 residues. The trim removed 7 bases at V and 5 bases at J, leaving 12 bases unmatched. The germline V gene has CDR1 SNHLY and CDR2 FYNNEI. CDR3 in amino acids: CASTKEGLGSETQYF. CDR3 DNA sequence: TGTGCCAGCACCAAAGAGGGACTAGGATCGGAGACCCAGTACTTC.

CDR3 nucleotide sequence: TGTGCCAGCAGCTTCAGGGCGCCACAGCCCCAGCATTTT. Protein sequence: CASSFRAPQPQHF. The V and J genes are TRBV7-8 and TRBJ1-5, with D possibly matching TRBD1 (5 bases). Trimming took off 3 bases at V and 7 bases at J, with 10 bases between the two ends. This CDR3 is built from 13 residues. Looked up from germline, CDR1 is SGHVS and CDR2 is FQNEAQ.

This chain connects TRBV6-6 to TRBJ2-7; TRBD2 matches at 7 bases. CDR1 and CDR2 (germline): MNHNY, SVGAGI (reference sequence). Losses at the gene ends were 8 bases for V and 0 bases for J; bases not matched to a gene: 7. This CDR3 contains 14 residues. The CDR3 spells CASSREGTSYEQYF. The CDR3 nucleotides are TGTGCCAGCTCAAGGGAGGGAACCTCCTACGAGCAGTACTTC.

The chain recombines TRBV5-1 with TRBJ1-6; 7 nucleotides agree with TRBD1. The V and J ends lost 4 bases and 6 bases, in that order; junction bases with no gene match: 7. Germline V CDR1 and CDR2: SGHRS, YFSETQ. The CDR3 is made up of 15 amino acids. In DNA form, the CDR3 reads TGCGCCAGCAGCCTGACAGGGAAGGGTAATTCACCCCTCCACTTT. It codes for CASSLTGKGNSPLHF.

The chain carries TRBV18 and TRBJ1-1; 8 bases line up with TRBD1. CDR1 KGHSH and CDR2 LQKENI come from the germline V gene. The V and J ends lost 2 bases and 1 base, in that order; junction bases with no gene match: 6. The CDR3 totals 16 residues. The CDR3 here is CASSPGQGAGNTEAFF. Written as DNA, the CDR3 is TGTGCCAGCTCACCAGGCCAGGGGGCCGGGAACACTGAAGCTTTCTTT.

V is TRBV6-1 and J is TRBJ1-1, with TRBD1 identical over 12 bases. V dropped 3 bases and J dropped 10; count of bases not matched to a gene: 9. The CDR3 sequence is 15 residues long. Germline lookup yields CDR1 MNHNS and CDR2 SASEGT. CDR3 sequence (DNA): TGTGCCAGCAGTGAGGGACAGGGGGCGGCTCTAGGAGCTTTCTTT. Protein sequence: CASSEGQGAALGAFF.